The next 8 T cell receptor beta chains were all read from a single sample in a study of metastatic and nonmetastatic thyroid tumors (dated by TCRdb to 2018 to 2020). Libraries were prepared through PCR. This sample was sequenced with an Illumina HiSeq 4000. The raw public reads went through TCRdb reprocessing: fastp at Q25, MiXCR clone calling, in-frame beta chains kept. For this sample there are 30,000 to 45,000 clones; around 43% appear just once. The ten largest clones add up to around a quarter of the sample. No treatment had been received by any patient before thyroid surgery. The sequenced sample was tumor tissue. The receptors were gathered from a male donor with papillary thyroid cancer or a benign thyroid nodule (not recorded which). Some clones in this sample may be carry-over from other donors' samples.

The chain joins TRBV19 to TRBJ2-6; 7 bases align to TRBD1. This CDR3 region has 19 residues. From germline, CDR1 is LNHDA and CDR2 SQIVND (reference sequence). V shed 5 bases, J shed 1 base, and the junction held 14 bases outside the gene matches. CDR3 bases: TGTGCCAGTAGTGGAGGACCGGGACAGCAAATATCTGGGGCCAACGTCCTGACTTTC. Translating gives CASSGGPGQQISGANVLTF.

This clone was counted a few times. The rearrangement joins TRBV28 to TRBJ1-1; D gene uncertain. CDR1 is MDHEN, CDR2 SYDVKM, per germline. The CDR3 runs 11 residues. V lost 6 bases and J lost 8, with 10 bases in between. The CDR3 DNA is TGTGCCAGCAGGGGCAAACCGGAAGCTTTCTTT. Its translation: CASRGKPEAFF.

The chain uses TRBV19 and TRBJ2-3, with 10 nucleotides matching TRBD2. CDR1 is LNHDA, CDR2 SQIVND, per germline (reference sequence). The CDR3 loop spans 14 amino acids. V lost 3 bases, J lost 6 bases, and 3 bases stayed unmatched. The CDR3 loop reads CASSMRAGGDTQYF. The CDR3 bases are TGTGCCAGTAGTATGAGAGCGGGAGGGGATACGCAGTATTTT.

The chain recombines TRBV30 with TRBJ2-7; the D gene is possibly TRBD2 (6 bases). Germline V CDR1 and CDR2: GTSNPN, SVGIG (reference sequence). The CDR3 has 14 amino acids. Trimming pared 2 bases from V and 3 bases from J, leaving 14 bases between. DNA of the CDR3: TGTGCCTGGAGTACTCAGGGAGGACACTACGAGCAGTACTTC. Translating gives CAWSTQGGHYEQYF.

This clone was seen more than once but under ten times. This specimen includes other DNA sequences encoding the same CDR3. This sequence joins TRBV5-1 and TRBJ2-7; 9 bases are a match to TRBD2. This CDR3 comprises 14 residues. The V segment lost 5 bases and the J segment 2 bases; nucleotides outside the gene matches: 5. Germline V lookup: CDR1 SGHRS, CDR2 YFSETQ. CDR3 coding DNA: TGCGCCAGCAGTTTAGCGGGAGAGGCCTACGAGCAGTACTTC. Protein sequence: CASSLAGEAYEQYF.

The rearrangement uses TRBV5-5 and TRBJ2-1, with 10 bases aligning to TRBD1. Trimming took 4 bases from V and 2 from J; bases not matched to a gene: 3. Germline-derived CDR1 and CDR2 are SGHKS and YYEKEE (reference sequence). CDR3 length equals 15 residues. The CDR3: CASSGGTGAYNEQFF. DNA of the CDR3: TGTGCCAGCAGCGGAGGGACAGGGGCCTACAATGAGCAGTTCTTC.

This rearrangement joins TRBV20-1 to TRBJ1-1; TRBD1 is a possible D gene (6 bases). V gave up 6 bases and J gave up 3 bases, with 14 bases separating them. Germline V gene sequence: CDR1 DFQATT, CDR2 SNEGSKA (reference sequence). CDR3 length: 13 amino acids. The CDR3 bases are TGCAGTGCAAAGGGGGGTAGGGACACTGAAGCTTTCTTT. Translated, it gives CSAKGGRDTEAFF.

The chain joins TRBV20-1 to TRBJ2-7; 12 positions agree with TRBD2. Germline assignment: CDR1 DFQATT and CDR2 SNEGSKA (reference sequence). CDR3 length: 14 residues. J was trimmed by 7 bases and V by 7 bases; bases with no gene match: 11. The CDR3 loop is CSVIPSGRAKEQYF. The CDR3, as DNA: TGCAGTGTCATTCCTAGCGGGAGGGCCAAGGAGCAGTACTTC.